This TCR beta chain was recovered during a study of T cell responses to AZD1222 COVID-19 vaccine. Study-level background: The study pooled second doses at about 4 or about 12 weeks.

V gave up 4 bases and J gave up 7 bases, with 10 bases separating them. The CDR3 is made up of 13 amino acids. CDR1 is WSHSY and CDR2 is SAAADI in the germline V gene. Points from the study as a whole: Clonal diversity was possibly underestimated, and white British individuals and females predominated among donors. Breadth and depth of Spike-specific TCRs rose after two AZD1222 doses. Without day 14 samples, only post-peak T cell repertoires were studied.

The repertoire was sequenced with immunoSEQ multiplex PCR; TCRdb's copy has only in-frame clones and lacks some. The sample holds 90,000 or so clones, 65% to 90% seen once. Of note for this clone: The antigen remains unidentified.

The TCR sequence derives from an adult in good health. V usage is TRBV10-2 and J usage is TRBJ2-2; D gene uncertain. Sequencing used peripheral blood, obtained on day 0 of AZD1222 vaccination. The CDR3: CASSGVGIGELFF. In nucleotides, the CDR3 is TGCGCCAGCAGTGGAGTAGGAATCGGGGAGCTGTTTTTT.